This T cell receptor beta chain originates from a study of vaccination and CD4 T cells after COVID-19. Study at large: The convalescents, six males and four females, included two who were Hispanic. Control cultures received a CEFX pool, an HIV-1 Nef pool, or no peptide. Study-level results: Median SARS-CoV-2-reactive clonotype numbers rose nonsignificantly, about 20 to 40.

The CDR3 contains 15 residues. The J segment lost 6 bases and the V segment lost 6 bases, leaving 13 bases of the junction unmatched. Germline CDR1 and CDR2: MNHNS and SASEGT. As to treatment: approximately 9-day PBMC culture with coronavirus spike peptide pools or control peptides (ViraFEST assay). Antigen-specific T cell expansion with peptide pools preceded TCR sequencing in the ViraFEST approach. Cultured CD4+ T cell DNA was sequenced using the Oncomine TCR Beta short-read assay. TCRdb recomputed calls from the PCR reads with MiXCR, one row per CDR3 protein. The sample carries thousands of distinct CDR3 sequences, about 20% recorded once. By share of the sample, this clonotype is medium-sized. The target antigen is unknown.

Sequenced material: CD4+ T cells from blood, cultured in vitro, taken after SARS-CoV-2 vaccination. The clonotype originates from a human donor who had recovered from COVID-19. This chain links TRBV6-1 with TRBJ1-1; 7 bases match TRBD1. The CDR3 DNA follows: TGTGCCAGCAGGGACACTACAGGGGTGGGCGCTGAAGCTTTCTTT. Translating it yields CASRDTTGVGAEAFF.